This T cell receptor beta chain was identified in a study of cytomegalovirus exposure and HLA in healthy donors. The V segment lost 6 bases and the J segment 4 bases; nucleotides outside the gene matches: 8. Germline V gene data show CDR1 as SEHNR and CDR2 as FQNEAQ (reference sequence). CDR3 length equals 14 residues. Regarding donors, all were healthy bone marrow donors. The PCR contained 60 Vbeta and 13 Jbeta primers. The table came from immunoSEQ multiplex PCR; TCRdb's copy has only in-frame clones and leaves some out. The repertoire table contains 50,000 or so clones. V usage is TRBV7-9 and J usage is TRBJ1-1; 7 nucleotides align to TRBD1. The TCR sequence derives from a man in his fifties in good health and CMV-seropositive. The source material was PBMCs. CDR3 bases: TGTGCCAGCAGTCACGCCCCAGGGGGCACTGAAGCTTTCTTT. Translated: CASSHAPGGTEAFF. The full variable domain, rest sourced from reference TRBV7-9 and TRBJ1-1, is DTGVSQNPRHKITKRGQNVTFRCDPISEHNRLYWYRQTLGQGPEFLTYFQNEAQLEKSRLLSDRFSAERPKGSFSTLEIQRTEQGDSAMYLCASSHAPGGTEAFFGQGTRLTVV.